This T cell receptor beta chain originates from a study of blood T cell repertoires in COVID-19. At the level of the study: Samples representing acute and convalescent COVID-19 were sourced from the United States, Italy and Spain. PBMCs, B-cell-depleted T cells, or T cells provided the cDNA or gDNA that made up the material.

Study processing details: Amplification from reference gene primers served as the basis for estimated nucleated cell counts. The protocol was immunoSEQ multiplex PCR, while the TCRdb copy is restricted to in-frame clones and leaves out a portion. For V, J and clone size, that table is used; D and trimming come from the DNA. The table has around 75,000 clones, 88% seen once; the top ten hold roughly a fifth. V gave up 9 bases and J gave up 0 bases, with 17 bases separating them. The CDR3 is 15 residues long. Germline CDR1 reads LNHDA; CDR2 reads SQIVND (reference sequence). Sequencing was carried out using peripheral blood. The source is a human donor in a cohort sampled during active COVID-19. This sequence joins TRBV19 and TRBJ1-1; tentative D call: TRBD1 (6 bases). CDR3 nucleotides: TGTGCCAGCCAAACTGGGGGCGTCATGAACACTGAAGCTTTCTTT. It specifies CASQTGGVMNTEAFF.